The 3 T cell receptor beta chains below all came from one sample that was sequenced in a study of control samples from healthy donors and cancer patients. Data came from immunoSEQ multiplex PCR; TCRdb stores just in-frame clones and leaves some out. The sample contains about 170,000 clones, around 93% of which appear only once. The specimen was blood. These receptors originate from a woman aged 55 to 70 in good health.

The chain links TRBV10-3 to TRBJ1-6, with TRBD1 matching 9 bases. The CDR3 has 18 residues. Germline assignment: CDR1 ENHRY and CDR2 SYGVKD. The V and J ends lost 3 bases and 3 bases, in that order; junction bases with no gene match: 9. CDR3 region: CAISDRDRAAGYNSPLHF. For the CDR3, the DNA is TGTGCCATCAGTGACCGGGACAGGGCGGCAGGCTATAATTCACCCCTCCACTTT.

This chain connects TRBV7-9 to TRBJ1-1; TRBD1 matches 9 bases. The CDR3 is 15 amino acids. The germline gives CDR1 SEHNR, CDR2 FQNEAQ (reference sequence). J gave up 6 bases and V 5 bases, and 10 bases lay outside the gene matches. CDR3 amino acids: CASSRTGTGLAEAFF. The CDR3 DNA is TGTGCCAGCAGCAGAACCGGGACAGGGTTGGCTGAAGCTTTCTTT.

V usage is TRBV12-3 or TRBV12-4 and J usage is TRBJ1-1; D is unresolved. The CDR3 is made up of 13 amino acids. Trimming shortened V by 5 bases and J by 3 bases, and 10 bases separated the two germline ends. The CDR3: CASSKWGDTEAFF. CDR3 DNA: TGTGCCAGCAGTAAGTGGGGAGACACTGAAGCTTTCTTT.